The clone carrying this T cell receptor (beta chain) appeared a few times. Employing constant-segment primers, 5'RACE generated TCR alpha and TCR beta cDNA libraries bearing sample barcodes and UMIs. Via MiXCR, TCRdb re-called the 5' RACE reads, giving one row per CDR3 protein. The sample lists some 180,000 distinct CDR3 sequences; roughly 18% were seen once. These data come from a study of T-cell memory formation after mild COVID-19. This TCR was recovered from a man in his late teens or twenties who had mild COVID-19 (a few samples of this study predate the infection). Cell type and time point are not known. The material sequenced was PBMCs or a T cell subset sorted from them (not recorded which).

The CDR3 DNA is TGTGCCAGCAGCTCCTACGAGGAGGGGTCAGATACGCAGTATTTT. As protein: CASSSYEEGSDTQYF. The rearrangement uses TRBV7-9 and TRBJ2-3, with D tentatively TRBD2 (6 bases). CDR1 is SEHNR and CDR2 is FQNEAQ in the germline V gene (reference sequence). This CDR3 spans 15 amino acids. V was trimmed by 4 bases and J by 4 bases, leaving 15 bases between them.